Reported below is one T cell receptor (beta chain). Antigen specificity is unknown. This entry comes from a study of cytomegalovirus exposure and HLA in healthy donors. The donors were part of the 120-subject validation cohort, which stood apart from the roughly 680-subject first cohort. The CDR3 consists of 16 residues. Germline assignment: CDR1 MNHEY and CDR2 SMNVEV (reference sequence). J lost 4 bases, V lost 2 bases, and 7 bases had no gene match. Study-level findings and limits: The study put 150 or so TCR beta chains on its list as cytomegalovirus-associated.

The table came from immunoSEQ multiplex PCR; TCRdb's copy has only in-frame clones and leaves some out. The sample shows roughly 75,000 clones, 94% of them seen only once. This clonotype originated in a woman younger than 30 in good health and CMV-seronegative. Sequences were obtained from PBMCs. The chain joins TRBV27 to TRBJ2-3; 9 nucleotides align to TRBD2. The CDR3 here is CASSLGASGTADTQYF. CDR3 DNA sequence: TGTGCCAGCAGTTTAGGGGCTAGCGGGACAGCAGATACGCAGTATTTT.